This T cell receptor beta chain emerged from a study of T cell responses to AZD1222 COVID-19 vaccine. Points from the study as a whole: Repertoires were obtained only post-peak T cell response. Donors, mostly white British, included more females; clonal diversity was possibly underestimated.

The protocol was immunoSEQ multiplex PCR, while the TCRdb copy is restricted to in-frame clones and leaves out a portion. Of approximately 99,000 clones in the sample, about 82% were seen once. On this clone: Its antigen remains unidentified.

The CDR3 has 12 residues. V was clipped by 4 bases and J by 7 bases; unmatched bases: 4. The germline V gene encodes CDR1 SGHRS and CDR2 YFSETQ. This clonotype was sampled from an adult in good health. The chain employs TRBV5-1 and TRBJ1-2, with 7 bases fitting TRBD1. The sequencing here drew on peripheral blood, taken on day 0 of AZD1222 vaccination. DNA for the CDR3: TGCGCCAGCAGCCCGACAGGGTTTGGCTACACCTTC. It yields the protein CASSPTGFGYTF.